The T cell receptor beta chain under discussion was sequenced for a study of sequential checkpoint blockade in melanoma. As for the study in general: Patients were randomized 1:1 to nivolumab-then-ipilimumab or ipilimumab-then-nivolumab first-line.

CDR3 size: 16 residues. Unmatched junction bases numbered 16, after V lost 10 bases and J lost 4 bases. CDR1 and CDR2 from the germline V gene are MDHEN and SYDVKM. Treatment specified: randomized to nivolumab then ipilimumab (arm A) or the reverse (arm B). Sorted cells were live CD3+CD8+, lacking CD19 and CD56, from PBMCs. Using immunoSEQ multiplex PCR, the repertoire was profiled, and TCRdb retains in-frame clones only, with some absent. The table shows about 19,000 clones, with 73% occurring only once. Sequenced here: CD8+ T cells sorted from blood (inferred from file names), sampled from a patient given nivolumab and ipilimumab in sequence. This receptor was taken from a human donor with melanoma. The chain joins TRBV28 to TRBJ2-7; TRBD1 matches 10 bases. The CDR3 DNA reads as TGTGCCACTTCCCGGGACAGGGGCCTCTTGTCTTACGAGCAGTACTTC. Protein sequence: CATSRDRGLLSYEQYF. Combining the CDR3 with reference TRBV28 and TRBJ2-7 gives the whole variable domain DVKVTQSSRYLVKRTGEKVFLECVQDMDHENMFWYRQDPGLGLRLIYFSYDVKMKEKGDIPEGYSVSREKKERFSLILESASTNQTSMYLCATSRDRGLLSYEQYFGPGTRLTVT.